This T cell receptor beta chain was recorded in a study of cytomegalovirus exposure and HLA in healthy donors (dated by TCRdb to about 2017). With respect to the entire study: In an earlier analysis of around 540 of the donors, 276 Gb of sequence data and 100 million or so unique TCR beta sequences from roughly 180 million T cells were reported. The study aimed to test whether signatures of past pathogen exposure could be identified by cataloging public T cell receptors. The T cell repertoires of around 670 subjects were profiled by immunosequencing and related to cytomegalovirus serostatus. In a later analysis, previously published TCR beta repertoires from 550 to 700 donors were re-analyzed and high-resolution HLA genotyping was added so that TCR occurrence patterns could be studied. Donor age, sex, ethnicity and CMV serostatus were compiled alongside the repertoire data. Besides the first cohort of more than 650 subjects, a separate validation cohort made up of 120 or so different subjects was used. HLA typing included class I and class II loci at four-digit resolution. In the later analysis, no new phenotypic data were used to find candidate immune exposures; instead, reliance was placed on TCR beta sequences and their occurrence across donors. An earlier analysis of approximately 580 of the donors used high-throughput TCR beta sequencing to judge whether each TCR beta V gene segment behaved as functional or pseudogenic. To predict cytomegalovirus infection status, the study combined high-throughput TCR immunosequencing, statistical association of individual TCRs with disease status, and machine learning. Every repertoire in the discovery cohort had been generated on one and the same sequencing platform. Genome-wide SNP genotypes for about 65% of the roughly 670 donors were used in a later genetic analysis, which treated that subset as a discovery cohort. A handful of DR-DQ haplotypes were handled as single units for association and clustering because linkage in the cohort was strong. On average, around 240,000 unique TCR beta nucleotide sequences were sequenced per donor among 398 genotyped donors of the cohort, with roughly 18% of those sequences being non-productive. Typing coverage varied by locus: 629-630 donors for A, B, C, DRB1 and DQB1; approximately 560 for DQA1; 600 to 610 for DPA1; around 450 for DPB1. Of the 300 to 500 genotyped donors, more than 75% were placed in the genetic ancestry cluster associated with self-reported Caucasian donors. Approximately 300 gigabases of sequencing data and about 92 million unique TCR sequences made up an early release that covered approximately 700 HLA-typed donors. Paper-wide results and their limitations: Approximately 18 rarely observed V segments, including chromosome 9 orphons, were excluded from the earlier analysis of some 590 of the donors because counts were too low. In a later analysis, HLA-associated TCR beta chains were found to be more clonally expanded and to have lower generation probabilities than equally common non-associated chains. The only immune exposure information available for the cohort was CMV serostatus. Correlated functional status among segregating V segments might be attributable to linkage disequilibrium, but an unknown experimental factor could not be ruled out. Some IMGT-functional V segments, including TRBV6-2 and TRBV6-3, could not be told apart with the 87-base-pair reads, so those segments were excluded. The study gave a list of over 150 TCR beta chains associated with cytomegalovirus. Several of the top co-occurrence clusters appeared to be linked to parvovirus B19, influenza, CMV and Epstein-Barr virus, according to a later analysis. In this cohort, only TCR beta chains were sequenced, and detectable features were limited by the absence of alpha or paired-chain data. Because HLA typing was unavailable for some donors at each locus, only the typed subset was used in association tests. The authors suggested that the approach could potentially be generalized to other disease states and immunological phenotypes. The sequencing pipeline was judged likely to have produced a cluster of highly shared sequence variants as a technical artifact. In vitro tests confirmed that three of the cytomegalovirus-associated TCR beta chains recognize cytomegalovirus antigens. Broadly in line with IMGT annotations, most TCR beta V segments showed up in productive rearrangements about 87% or about 30% of the time in an earlier analysis of 450 to 750 of the donors. Most TCR sequences were observed very rarely across donors, whereas some public TCRs were present in many individuals. The classifier was reported to diagnose cytomegalovirus status with high specificity and sensitivity in both the original cohort and the validation cohort. Presence/absence analyses assumed roughly uniform sequencing depth across donors, an assumption that may not hold. According to a later analysis, TCR association rates differed among HLA loci, with DRB1 alleles showing the most associated TCRs and HLA-C alleles showing the fewest. In a later analysis, 15,000 to 20,000 TCR beta sequences were associated with specific HLA alleles at a false discovery rate of 0.05. When HLA alleles, especially DR and DQ, strongly co-occurred, TCR associations were difficult to assign to individual alleles. A further reported finding was that TCR beta sequences accurately predicted the HLA-A and HLA-B alleles for most subjects in the first cohort. In a later genetic analysis, a missense DCLRE1C variant was associated with V-gene and J-gene trimming of TCR beta chains, and the association was replicated in an independent cohort. In a later analysis, most CMV-associated TCR beta chains were found to appear HLA-restricted, with HLA associations seemingly driven largely by CMV exposure. According to a later genetic analysis, donors in an Asian-associated ancestry cluster had fewer N-insertions in productive TCRs than the approximately 670-donor mean.

The method was the immunoSEQ multiplex PCR assay. The multiplex PCR relied on a mix of 60 forward primers for TCR Vbeta segments and 13 reverse primers for TCR Jbeta segments. The CDR3 region of rearranged TCR beta genes was amplified from genomic DNA with a multiplex PCR assay. The amplified TCR beta libraries were sequenced on the Illumina HiSeq System as 87-base-pair reads. In the source study's methods: A later analysis counted 65 million to 90 million unique TCR beta chains across the 640 or so repertoires, and roughly 10 million of these chains were shared by at least two donors. Raw reads were error-corrected and collapsed into unique sequences with a nearest-neighbor algorithm that merged closely related sequences to remove PCR and sequencing errors. CDR3 sequences were aligned to IMGT reference sequences to assign V, D and J gene segments. For a sequence to be retained, a match of at least six nucleotides to both a V gene segment and a J gene segment was required. A rearrangement counted as productive if the CDR3 had no stop codons and remained in frame with V and J, and every other rearrangement counted as non-productive. CDR3 was defined according to IMGT convention as the region running from the second conserved V-encoded cysteine to the conserved J-encoded phenylalanine. The earlier analysis of fewer than 750 of the donors excluded sequences that lacked an unambiguous match to a single V gene segment. An earlier analysis of 587 of the donors called V segments functional above 56.7% productive rearrangements and segregating when the between-donor standard deviation exceeded 5%. A statistical classification framework was developed to diagnose cytomegalovirus status using the catalog of TCR beta chain sequences. V and J gene assignment, in a later analysis, came from comparing TCR nucleotide sequences with IMGT/GENE-DB human TR gene sequences. The TCRdist pipeline was used in a later analysis to assign CDR3 sequences and most-parsimonious VDJ recombination scenarios. In a later analysis, every TCR beta chain was defined by the combination of its CDR3 amino acid sequence and its V-gene family, and reads without a unique V-gene family were dropped. A later analysis removed 550 to 700 highly shared, low-generation-probability nucleotide sequences to deal with suspected cross-contamination and a sequencing artifact. In a later analysis, a clonal expansion index was calculated for each public chain from normalized within-repertoire ranks of inferred template counts. In a later analysis, generation probabilities were computed with a VDJ recombination model fitted to out-of-frame rearrangements, and the resulting probabilities were checked against IGoR. Hypergeometric tests were used in a later analysis to score TCR-TCR, TCR-HLA and TCR-CMV co-occurrence, with a repertoire-size bias correction applied to the TCR pairs. False discovery rates were estimated in a later analysis by permuting HLA or CMV assignments 20 times. In a later analysis, co-occurring TCRs were grouped with DBSCAN, and TCRdist sequence similarity was added when clustering was performed within HLA-allele-positive subsets. For co-occurrence clustering, repertoires with fewer than 30,000 or more than 120,000 public chains were excluded, along with roughly 5 repertoires with anomalous nucleotide sharing. What TCRdb holds here is the immuneACCESS table cut down to in-frame rearrangements. Part of the clones is not present; checked against another copy, under half of the missing clones reflect an unresolved V gene, and the others are unexplained. The V and J calls and clone size were taken over from that table, and D and trimming were inferred from the DNA. The sample yields 220,000 or so clones; about 78% were counted once. 3.5% to 4% of the sample lies in the top ten.

In total, approximately 700 healthy bone marrow donors made up the cohort. Cohort members were all nominally healthy when sampled, although unrecorded immune exposures were likely present. The donor was CMV seronegative and belonged to the group of more than 300 seronegative cohort members. A peripheral blood sample was provided by each donor, and peripheral blood mononuclear cells were used for TCR beta sequencing. The Qiagen DNeasy Blood Extraction Kit was used to extract genomic DNA from the blood cell samples. The CDR3 runs 23 amino acids, cysteine and phenylalanine included. Only the CDR3 region is kept as DNA, spanning 69 bases read in frame from base 1. CDR1 is given as SGHRS and CDR2 as YFSETQ, both from the germline V gene. Compared with germline, V lacks 3 bases and J lacks 0 bases; bases without a gene match: 17. This clone was picked up a small number of times. No cognate antigen has been identified for it. No much larger clone is present one base from it, and per-base qualities are unavailable.

This sequence was found in a male donor in good health and CMV-seronegative. The V gene is TRBV5-1 and the J gene is TRBJ2-6; TRBD2 agrees with 14 junctional bases. Sequencing was done on a sample of PBMCs. CDR3 sequence: CASSSPGTSGRGAHFSGANVLTF. The DNA is as follows: TGCGCCAGCAGCTCTCCGGGGACTAGCGGGAGAGGCGCCCACTTCTCTGGGGCCAACGTCCTGACTTTC.